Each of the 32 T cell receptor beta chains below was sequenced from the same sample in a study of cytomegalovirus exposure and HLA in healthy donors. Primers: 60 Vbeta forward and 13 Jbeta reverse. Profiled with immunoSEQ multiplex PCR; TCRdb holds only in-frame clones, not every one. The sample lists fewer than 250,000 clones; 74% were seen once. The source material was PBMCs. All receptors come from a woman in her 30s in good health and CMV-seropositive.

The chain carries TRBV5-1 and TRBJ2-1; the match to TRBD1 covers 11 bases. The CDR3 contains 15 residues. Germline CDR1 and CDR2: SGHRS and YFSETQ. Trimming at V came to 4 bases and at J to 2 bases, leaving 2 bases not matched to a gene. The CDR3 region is CASSGTGGPYNEQFF. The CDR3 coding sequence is TGCGCCAGCAGCGGGACAGGGGGACCCTACAATGAGCAGTTCTTC. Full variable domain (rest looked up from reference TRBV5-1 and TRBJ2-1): KAGVTQTPRYLIKTRGQQVTLSCSPISGHRSVSWYQQTPGQGLQFLFEYFSETQRNKGNFPGRFSGRQFSNSRSEMNVSTLELGDSALYLCASSGTGGPYNEQFFGPGTRLTVL.

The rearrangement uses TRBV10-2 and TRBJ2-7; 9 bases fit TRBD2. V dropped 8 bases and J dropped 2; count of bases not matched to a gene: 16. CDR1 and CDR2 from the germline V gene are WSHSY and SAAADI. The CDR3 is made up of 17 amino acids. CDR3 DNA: TGCGCCAGCCGCGGTTTTTTAGCGGGAGTGATCACCTACGAGCAGTACTTC. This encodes CASRGFLAGVITYEQYF.

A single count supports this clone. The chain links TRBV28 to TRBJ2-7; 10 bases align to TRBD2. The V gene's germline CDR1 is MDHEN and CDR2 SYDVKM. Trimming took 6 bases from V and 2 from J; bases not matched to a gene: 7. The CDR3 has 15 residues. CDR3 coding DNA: TGTGCCAGCAGGCCCAATAGCGGGGGGACCTACGAGCAGTACTTC. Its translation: CASRPNSGGTYEQYF.

CDR3 sequence: CASSRWTEDKNIQYF. Written as DNA, the CDR3 is TGTGCCAGCAGCAGGTGGACAGAGGACAAAAACATTCAGTACTTC. The chain joins TRBV5-4 to TRBJ2-4, with D maybe TRBD1 (6 bases). The CDR3 is 15 residues long. V lost 4 bases, J lost 3 bases, and 14 bases lay in between. CDR1 is SGHNT, CDR2 YYREEE, per germline (reference sequence).

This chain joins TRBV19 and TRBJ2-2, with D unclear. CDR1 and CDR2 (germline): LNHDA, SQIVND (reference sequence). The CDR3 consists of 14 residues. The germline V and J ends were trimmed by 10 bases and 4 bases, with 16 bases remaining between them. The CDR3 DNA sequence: TGTGCCACCCGCCTTGGGCCCGTCACCGGGGAGCTGTTTTTT. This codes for CATRLGPVTGELFF.

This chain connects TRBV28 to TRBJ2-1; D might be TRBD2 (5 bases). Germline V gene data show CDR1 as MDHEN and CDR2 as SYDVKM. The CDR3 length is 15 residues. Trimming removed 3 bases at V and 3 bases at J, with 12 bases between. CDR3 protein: CASSFRGFNYNEQFF. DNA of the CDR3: TGTGCCAGCAGTTTTCGGGGATTCAACTACAATGAGCAGTTCTTC.

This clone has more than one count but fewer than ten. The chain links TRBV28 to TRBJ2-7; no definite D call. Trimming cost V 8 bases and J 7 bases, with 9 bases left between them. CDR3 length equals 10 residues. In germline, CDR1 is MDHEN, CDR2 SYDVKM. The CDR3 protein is CASGTREQYF. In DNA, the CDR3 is TGTGCCAGCGGTACCCGGGAGCAGTACTTC.

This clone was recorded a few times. The CDR3 sequence: CASSSYTGSSYNEQFF. CDR3 DNA: TGTGCCAGCAGCTCGTATACAGGGAGCTCCTACAATGAGCAGTTCTTC. The chain is built from TRBV5-5 and TRBJ2-1; D might be TRBD1 (6 bases). CDR1 and CDR2 (germline): SGHKS, YYEKEE (reference sequence). The V and J ends lost 3 bases and 0 bases respectively, with 13 bases between them. This CDR3 region has 16 residues.

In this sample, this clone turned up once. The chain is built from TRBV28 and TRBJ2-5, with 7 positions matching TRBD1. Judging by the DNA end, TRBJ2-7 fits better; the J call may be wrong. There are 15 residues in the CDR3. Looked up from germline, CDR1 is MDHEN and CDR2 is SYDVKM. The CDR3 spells CASSLETGSPYEQYF. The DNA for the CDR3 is TGTGCCAGCAGTTTAGAGACAGGGTCCCCGTACGAGCAGTACTTC.

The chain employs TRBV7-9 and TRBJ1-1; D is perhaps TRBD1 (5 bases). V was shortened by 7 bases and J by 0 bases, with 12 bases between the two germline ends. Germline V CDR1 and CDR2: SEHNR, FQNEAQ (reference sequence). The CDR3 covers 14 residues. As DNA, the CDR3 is TGTGCCAGCATCTTGGACAACTTGAACACTGAAGCTTTCTTT. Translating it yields CASILDNLNTEAFF. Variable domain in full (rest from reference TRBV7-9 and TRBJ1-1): DTGVSQNPRHKITKRGQNVTFRCDPISEHNRLYWYRQTLGQGPEFLTYFQNEAQLEKSRLLSDRFSAERPKGSFSTLEIQRTEQGDSAMYLCASILDNLNTEAFFGQGTRLTVV.

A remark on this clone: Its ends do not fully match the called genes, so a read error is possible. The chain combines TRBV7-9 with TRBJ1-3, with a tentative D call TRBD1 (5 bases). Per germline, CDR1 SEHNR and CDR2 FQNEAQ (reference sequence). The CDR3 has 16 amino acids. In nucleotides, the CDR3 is TGTTCCAGCAGCTTAGAGGCAGGGCCTACTGGAAACACCATATATTTT. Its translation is CSSSLEAGPTGNTIYF.

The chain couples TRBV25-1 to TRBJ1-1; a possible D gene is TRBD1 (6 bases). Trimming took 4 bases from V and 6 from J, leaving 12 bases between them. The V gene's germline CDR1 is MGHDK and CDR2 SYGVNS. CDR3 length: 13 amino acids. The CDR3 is CASSGIRGSEAFF. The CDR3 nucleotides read TGTGCCAGCAGTGGAATCAGGGGATCTGAAGCTTTCTTT.

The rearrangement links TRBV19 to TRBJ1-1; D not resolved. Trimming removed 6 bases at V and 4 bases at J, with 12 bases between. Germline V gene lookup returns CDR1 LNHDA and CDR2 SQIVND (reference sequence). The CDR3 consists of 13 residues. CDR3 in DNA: TGTGCCAGTAGCCAGGTATTTGTCACTGAAGCTTTCTTT. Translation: CASSQVFVTEAFF.

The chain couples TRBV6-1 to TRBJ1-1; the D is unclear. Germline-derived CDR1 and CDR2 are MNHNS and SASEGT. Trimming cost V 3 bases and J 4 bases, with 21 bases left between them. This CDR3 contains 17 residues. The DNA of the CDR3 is TGTGCCAGCAGTGATTGGGTCACGGGGTTAAAAGGCACTGAAGCTTTCTTT. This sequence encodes CASSDWVTGLKGTEAFF.

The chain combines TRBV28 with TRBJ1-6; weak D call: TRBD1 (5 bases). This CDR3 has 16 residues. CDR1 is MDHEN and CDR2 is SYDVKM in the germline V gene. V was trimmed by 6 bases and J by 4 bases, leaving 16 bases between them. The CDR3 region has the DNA TGTGCCAGCAGCCCCGGGGGAAAACATTATAATTCACCCCTCCACTTT. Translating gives CASSPGGKHYNSPLHF.

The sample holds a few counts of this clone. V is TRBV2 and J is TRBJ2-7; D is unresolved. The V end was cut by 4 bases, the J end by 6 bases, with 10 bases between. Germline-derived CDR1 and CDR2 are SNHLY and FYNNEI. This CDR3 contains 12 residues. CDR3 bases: TGTGCCAGCAGTGCCCTTGGGCCCGAGCAGTACTTC. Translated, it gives CASSALGPEQYF.

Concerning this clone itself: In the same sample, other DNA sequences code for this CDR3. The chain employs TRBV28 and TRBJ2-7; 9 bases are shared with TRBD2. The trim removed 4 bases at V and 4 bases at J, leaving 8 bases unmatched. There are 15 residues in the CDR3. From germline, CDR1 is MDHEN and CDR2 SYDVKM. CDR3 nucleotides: TGTGCCAGCAGTTCTAGCGGGACCGGTAGTTACGAGCAGTACTTC. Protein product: CASSSSGTGSYEQYF.

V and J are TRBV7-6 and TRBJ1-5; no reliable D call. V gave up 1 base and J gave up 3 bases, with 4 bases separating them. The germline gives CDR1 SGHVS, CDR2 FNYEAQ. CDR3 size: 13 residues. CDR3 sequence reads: CASSLDLNQPQHF. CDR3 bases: TGTGCCAGCAGCTTAGATCTCAATCAGCCCCAGCATTTT.

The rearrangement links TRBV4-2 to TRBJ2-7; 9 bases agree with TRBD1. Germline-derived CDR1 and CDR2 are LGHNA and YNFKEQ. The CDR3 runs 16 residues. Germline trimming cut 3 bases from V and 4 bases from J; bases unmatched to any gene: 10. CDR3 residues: CASSHQASGTGYEQYF. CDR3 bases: TGTGCCAGCAGCCACCAGGCCTCCGGGACAGGGTACGAGCAGTACTTC.

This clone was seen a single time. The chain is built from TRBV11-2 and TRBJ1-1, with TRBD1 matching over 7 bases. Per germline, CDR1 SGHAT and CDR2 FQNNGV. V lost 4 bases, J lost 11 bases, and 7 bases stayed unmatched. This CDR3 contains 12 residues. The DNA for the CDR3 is TGTGCCAGCAGCTCGTTGACAGGGCGGGCTTTCTTT. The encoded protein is CASSSLTGRAFF.

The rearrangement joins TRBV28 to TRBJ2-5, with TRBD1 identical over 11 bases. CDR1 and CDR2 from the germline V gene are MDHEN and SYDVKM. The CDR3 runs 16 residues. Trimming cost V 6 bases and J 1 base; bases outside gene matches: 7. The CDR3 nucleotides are TGTGCCAGCAGAGATCCGGGACAGGGGGTCCAAGAGACCCAGTACTTC. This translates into CASRDPGQGVQETQYF.

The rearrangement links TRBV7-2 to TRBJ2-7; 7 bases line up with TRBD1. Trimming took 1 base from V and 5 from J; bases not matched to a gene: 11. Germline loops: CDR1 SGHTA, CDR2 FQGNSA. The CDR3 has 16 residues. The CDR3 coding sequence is TGTGCCAGCAGCTTAGGTTTTTTCAGGGGGTCGGACGAGCAGTACTTC. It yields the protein CASSLGFFRGSDEQYF.

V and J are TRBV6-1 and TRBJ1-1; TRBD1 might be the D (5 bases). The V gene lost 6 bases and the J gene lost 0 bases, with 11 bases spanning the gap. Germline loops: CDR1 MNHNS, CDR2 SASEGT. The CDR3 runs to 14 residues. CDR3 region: CASREQAVNTEAFF. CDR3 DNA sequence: TGTGCCAGCAGAGAACAGGCCGTGAACACTGAAGCTTTCTTT.

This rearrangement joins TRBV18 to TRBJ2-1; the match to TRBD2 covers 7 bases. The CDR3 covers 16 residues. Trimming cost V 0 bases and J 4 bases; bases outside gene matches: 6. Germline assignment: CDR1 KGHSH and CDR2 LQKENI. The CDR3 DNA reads TGTGCCAGCTCACCACCGGTTAGCGGGTTATACAATGAGCAGTTCTTC. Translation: CASSPPVSGLYNEQFF.

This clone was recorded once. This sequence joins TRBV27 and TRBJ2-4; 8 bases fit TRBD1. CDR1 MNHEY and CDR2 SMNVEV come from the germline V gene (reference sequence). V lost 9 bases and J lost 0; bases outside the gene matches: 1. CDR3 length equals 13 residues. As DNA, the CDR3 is TGTGCCAGTGGACAGGGAGCCAAAAACATTCAGTACTTC. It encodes CASGQGAKNIQYF.

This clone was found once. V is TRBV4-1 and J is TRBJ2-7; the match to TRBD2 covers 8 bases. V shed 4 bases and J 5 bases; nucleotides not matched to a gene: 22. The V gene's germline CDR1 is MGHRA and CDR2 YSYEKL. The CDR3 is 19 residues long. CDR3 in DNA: TGCGCCAGCAGCCCCCGGGACATATCGCCAGCGGGAGTACGGAACGAGCAGTACTTC. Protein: CASSPRDISPAGVRNEQYF.

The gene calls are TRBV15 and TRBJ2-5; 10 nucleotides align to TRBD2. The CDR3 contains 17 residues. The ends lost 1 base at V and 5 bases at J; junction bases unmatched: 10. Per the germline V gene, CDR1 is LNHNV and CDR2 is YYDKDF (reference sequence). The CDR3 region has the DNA TGTGCCACCAGCAGAGGGAATCGCCTAGCGGGAGTCGAGACCCAGTACTTC. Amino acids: CATSRGNRLAGVETQYF.

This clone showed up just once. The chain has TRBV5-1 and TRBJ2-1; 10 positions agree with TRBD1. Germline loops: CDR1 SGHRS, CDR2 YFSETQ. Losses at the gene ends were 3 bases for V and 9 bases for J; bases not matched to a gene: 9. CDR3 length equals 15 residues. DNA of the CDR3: TGCGCCAGCAGCTCGGGGACAGGGGTTAAGGGTGAGCAGTTCTTC. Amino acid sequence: CASSSGTGVKGEQFF.

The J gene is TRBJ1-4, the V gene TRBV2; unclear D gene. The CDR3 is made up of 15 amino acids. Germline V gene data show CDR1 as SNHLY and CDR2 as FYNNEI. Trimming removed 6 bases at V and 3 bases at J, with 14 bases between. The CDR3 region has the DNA TGTGCCAGCAGGGTTTACTGGGAGGCTAATGAAAAACTGTTTTTT. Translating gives CASRVYWEANEKLFF. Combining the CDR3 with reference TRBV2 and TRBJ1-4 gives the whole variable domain EPEVTQTPSHQVTQMGQEVILRCVPISNHLYFYWYRQILGQKVEFLVSFYNNEISEKSEIFDDQFSVERPDGSNFTLKIRSTKLEDSAMYFCASRVYWEANEKLFFGSGTQLSVL.

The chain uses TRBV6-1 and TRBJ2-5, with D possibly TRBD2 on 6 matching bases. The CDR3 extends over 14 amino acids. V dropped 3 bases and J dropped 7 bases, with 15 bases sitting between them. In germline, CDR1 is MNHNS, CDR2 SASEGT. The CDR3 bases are TGTGCCAGCAGTGAGGGGCCCGGGCGGGGGACCCAGTACTTC. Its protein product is CASSEGPGRGTQYF.

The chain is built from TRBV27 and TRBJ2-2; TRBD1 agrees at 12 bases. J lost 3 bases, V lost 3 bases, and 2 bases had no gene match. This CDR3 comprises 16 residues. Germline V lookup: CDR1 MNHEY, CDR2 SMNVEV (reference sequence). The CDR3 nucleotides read TGTGCCAGCAGTTTCGGGACAGGGGGCGACACCGGGGAGCTGTTTTTT. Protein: CASSFGTGGDTGELFF.

CDR3 loop: CASSTTNEKLFF. CDR3 bases: TGTGCCAGCAGTACTACTAATGAAAAACTGTTTTTT. The chain joins TRBV27 to TRBJ1-4; D remains unclear. This CDR3 has 12 residues. Germline CDR1 and CDR2: MNHEY and SMNVEV (reference sequence). The V end lost 5 bases, the J end lost 2 bases, and 3 bases lay between the germline ends.